The 26 T cell receptor beta chains reported below all come from one sample, sequenced in a study of shared clonotypes between healthy human individuals. The assay was immunoSEQ multiplex PCR, and TCRdb's table has in-frame clones only and misses some. This sample has over 700,000 clones, with over 60% found just once. The material sequenced was memory CD4+ T cells sorted from blood. As to subset: CD45RA-negative fraction. The receptor source for this set is a woman in her thirties in good health.

This clone was observed once. The CDR3 sequence: CASSLYGGGHYEQYF. The CDR3 bases are TGTGCCAGCAGCTTGTACGGTGGCGGCCACTACGAGCAGTACTTC. V is TRBV5-6 and J is TRBJ2-7, with no clear D. The CDR3 consists of 15 residues. V was clipped by 1 base and J by 3 bases, with 14 bases between them. Germline assignment: CDR1 SGHDT and CDR2 YYEEEE.

This clone was detected many times. The J gene is TRBJ2-7, the V gene TRBV14, with D perhaps given as TRBD1 or TRBD2 (5 bases each). Trimming took 3 bases from V and 2 from J, leaving 20 bases between them. The CDR3 spans 17 residues. The V gene's germline CDR1 is SGHDN and CDR2 FVKESK. CDR3 in DNA: TGTGCCAGCAGCCAGGGGCGAGATTCGGGGTTTGCCTACGAGCAGTACTTC. This codes for CASSQGRDSGFAYEQYF.

This clone has only one observation. The J gene is TRBJ2-5, the V gene TRBV7-9; D might be TRBD1 or TRBD2, each matching 5 bases. Germline V gene lookup returns CDR1 SEHNR and CDR2 FQNEAQ (reference sequence). The CDR3 runs 16 residues. Trimming shortened V by 4 bases and J by 5 bases, and 20 bases separated the two germline ends. CDR3 sequence: CASSSTRSGRRETQYF. CDR3 nucleotide sequence: TGTGCCAGCAGCTCGACCCGTTCGGGGCGGCGGGAGACCCAGTACTTC.

The V call is TRBV5-4, the J call TRBJ2-1; 9 bases match TRBD1. This CDR3 is 13 amino acids long. The junction had 6 bases not matched to a gene; V was cut back by 6 bases and J by 8 bases. CDR1 is SGHNT, CDR2 YYREEE, per germline (reference sequence). This CDR3 is CASTLQGADEQFF. CDR3 coding DNA: TGTGCCAGCACCCTACAGGGGGCTGATGAGCAGTTCTTC.

This clone was recorded once. This rearrangement joins TRBV7-8 to TRBJ1-3; 7 nucleotides agree with TRBD1. With 5 bases clipped from V and 0 bases from J, the junction kept 7 bases outside the gene matches. CDR1 and CDR2 (germline): SGHVS, FQNEAQ. The CDR3 covers 16 residues. The CDR3 nucleotides are TGTGCCAGCAGCGCCCGACAGGGTAGCTCTGGAAACACCATATATTTT. Amino acids: CASSARQGSSGNTIYF.

This clone was detected a few times. Other DNA sequences from this sample encode an identical CDR3 as well. This chain uses TRBV7-2 with TRBJ2-7; 13 nucleotides align to TRBD2. The CDR3 runs 15 residues. Per germline, CDR1 SGHTA and CDR2 FQGNSA. The V and J ends lost 5 bases and 5 bases, in that order; junction bases with no gene match: 6. The CDR3 DNA is TGTGCCAGCAGCCTCATAGGACTAGCGGGAGACGAGCAGTACTTC. Translation gives CASSLIGLAGDEQYF.

The J gene is TRBJ1-5, the V gene TRBV4-2, with D uncertain. Trimming took 1 base from V and 6 from J, leaving 10 bases between them. Germline lookup yields CDR1 LGHNA and CDR2 YNFKEQ. CDR3 length equals 14 residues. The CDR3 DNA reads as TGTGCCAGCAGCCAAGTAAGGTCACCTCAGCCCCAGCATTTT. This codes for CASSQVRSPQPQHF.

The chain recombines TRBV7-9 with TRBJ1-3; unclear D gene. The length of the CDR3 is 14 residues. V was trimmed by 8 bases and J by 1 base, leaving 12 bases between them. Per the germline V gene, CDR1 is SEHNR and CDR2 is FQNEAQ (reference sequence). The CDR3 bases are TGTGCCAGCGGGGTGAACTGGTCTGGAAACACCATATATTTT. The encoded protein is CASGVNWSGNTIYF.

There are a few counts of this clone. The chain employs TRBV6-5 and TRBJ2-6; D ambiguous. V was trimmed by 2 bases and J by 0 bases, leaving 5 bases between them. This CDR3 contains 15 residues. The germline CDR1 and CDR2 sequences are MNHEY and SVGAGI. CDR3 protein: CASSYISSGANVLTF. The CDR3 nucleotides read TGTGCCAGCAGTTACATTTCCTCTGGGGCCAACGTCCTGACTTTC.

The rearrangement links TRBV19 to TRBJ2-5, with D perhaps assigned TRBD1 or TRBD2 (5 bases each). Germline-derived CDR1 and CDR2 are LNHDA and SQIVND (reference sequence). CDR3 length: 14 residues. Trimming took off 5 bases at V and 4 bases at J, with 14 bases between the two ends. CDR3 loop: CASSLRGKGETQYF. As DNA, the CDR3 is TGTGCCAGTAGTCTCCGGGGCAAAGGAGAGACCCAGTACTTC.

The rearrangement joins TRBV28 to TRBJ2-7, with 16 nucleotides matching TRBD2. This CDR3 region has 20 residues. Looked up from germline, CDR1 is MDHEN and CDR2 is SYDVKM. V dropped 2 bases and J dropped 0; count of bases not matched to a gene: 10. CDR3 loop: CASSLPGTSGRATISYEQYF. The CDR3 DNA reads TGTGCCAGCAGTTTACCCGGGACTAGCGGGAGGGCCACTATCTCCTACGAGCAGTACTTC. Variable domain in full (rest from reference TRBV28 and TRBJ2-7): DVKVTQSSRYLVKRTGEKVFLECVQDMDHENMFWYRQDPGLGLRLIYFSYDVKMKEKGDIPEGYSVSREKKERFSLILESASTNQTSMYLCASSLPGTSGRATISYEQYFGPGTRLTVT.

J is TRBJ2-7 and V is TRBV27; weak D call: TRBD2 (5 bases). Trimming left V 2 bases short and J 2 bases short, with 7 bases between. The CDR3 extends over 13 amino acids. Germline-derived CDR1 and CDR2 are MNHEY and SMNVEV (reference sequence). CDR3 region: CASSLRETYEQYF. Written as DNA, the CDR3 is TGTGCCAGCAGTTTAAGGGAGACCTACGAGCAGTACTTC.

The V and J genes are TRBV2 and TRBJ1-2; no reliable D call. The germline gives CDR1 SNHLY, CDR2 FYNNEI. Trimming left V 4 bases short and J 1 base short, with 10 bases between. This CDR3 contains 14 residues. The CDR3 nucleotides are TGTGCCAGCAGTGCCAGCGAACTTAACTATGGCTACACCTTC. It yields the protein CASSASELNYGYTF. The full variable domain, with the rest looked up from reference TRBV2 and TRBJ1-2, is EPEVTQTPSHQVTQMGQEVILRCVPISNHLYFYWYRQILGQKVEFLVSFYNNEISEKSEIFDDQFSVERPDGSNFTLKIRSTKLEDSAMYFCASSASELNYGYTFGSGTRLTVV.

The rearrangement uses TRBV5-1 and TRBJ2-5; D is undetermined. CDR3 size: 14 residues. Deletions cut 1 base from V and 1 base from J, with 8 bases between. The germline V gene has CDR1 SGHRS and CDR2 YFSETQ. For the CDR3, the DNA is TGCGCCAGCAGCTTGTCCCAGATCCAAGAGACCCAGTACTTC. The encoded protein is CASSLSQIQETQYF.

This clone has a handful of counts. The rearrangement links TRBV7-9 to TRBJ1-5; no definite D call. The CDR3 length is 17 residues. Per germline, CDR1 SEHNR and CDR2 FQNEAQ (reference sequence). V lost 6 bases and J lost 0, with 18 bases in between. CDR3 coding DNA: TGTGCCAGCAGGCCCGACGATCCCAATTATAGCAATCAGCCCCAGCATTTT. It specifies CASRPDDPNYSNQPQHF.

This clone was recorded once. J is TRBJ1-5 and V is TRBV15; perhaps TRBD1 as D (6 bases). The germline V gene has CDR1 LNHNV and CDR2 YYDKDF (reference sequence). The CDR3 contains 13 residues. V lost 8 bases to trimming and J lost 4 bases, with 12 bases between them. The DNA of the CDR3 is TGTGCCACCGCCGGGACATGGAATCAGCCCCAGCATTTT. Its translation: CATAGTWNQPQHF.

The rearrangement uses TRBV19 and TRBJ2-2; D is possibly TRBD1 (6 bases). The CDR3 covers 14 residues. The V end lost 5 bases, the J end lost 2 bases, and 9 bases lay between the germline ends. Germline V gives CDR1 LNHDA, CDR2 SQIVND (reference sequence). CDR3 region: CASSPGQNTGELFF. The CDR3 coding sequence is TGTGCCAGTAGTCCGGGACAAAACACCGGGGAGCTGTTTTTT.

The rearrangement uses TRBV10-1 and TRBJ2-7; weak D call: TRBD1 (5 bases). The germline CDR1 and CDR2 sequences are WNHNN and SYGVQD (reference sequence). This CDR3 is 17 amino acids long. V lost 1 base, J lost 5 bases, and 21 bases lay in between. The CDR3 reads CASSEFVRVSVFDEQYF. Written as DNA, the CDR3 is TGCGCCAGCAGTGAGTTCGTCAGGGTTTCGGTTTTCGACGAGCAGTACTTC.

Concerning this clone itself: Distinct nucleotide sequences in the sample also encode this CDR3. The chain has TRBV18 and TRBJ2-5, with 9 positions matching TRBD2. Germline lookup yields CDR1 KGHSH and CDR2 LQKENI. V shed 1 base and J 5 bases; nucleotides not matched to a gene: 5. There are 15 residues in the CDR3. The CDR3 nucleotides read TGTGCCAGCTCACCACTAGCGGGAGATCGGGAGACCCAGTACTTC. The encoded protein is CASSPLAGDRETQYF.

This rearrangement joins TRBV4-1 to TRBJ1-6; D is uncertain. The germline V gene encodes CDR1 MGHRA and CDR2 YSYEKL. V was clipped by 1 base and J by 9 bases, with 7 bases between them. CDR3 size: 13 residues. The CDR3 loop is CASSQGESSPLHF. The CDR3, as DNA: TGCGCCAGCAGCCAAGGAGAGAGTTCACCCCTCCACTTT.

This clone has more than one count but fewer than ten. The gene calls are TRBV25-1 and TRBJ2-3; TRBD2 might be the D (6 bases). V shed 4 bases and J shed 1 base, with 12 bases lying between them. The CDR3 covers 15 residues. The V gene's germline CDR1 is MGHDK and CDR2 SYGVNS. The CDR3 DNA reads as TGTGCCAGCAGTGCGGTAGGAGGGGGCACAGATACGCAGTATTTT. Translated: CASSAVGGGTDTQYF.

The chain is built from TRBV29-1 and TRBJ2-5, with D perhaps matching TRBD2 (6 bases). This CDR3 contains 15 residues. V lost 0 bases and J 9 bases, leaving 20 bases between the germline ends. Per germline, CDR1 SQVTM and CDR2 ANQGSEA. CDR3 residues: CSVEDRGGVVGAQYF. In DNA form, the CDR3 reads TGCAGCGTTGAAGATCGCGGAGGGGTCGTAGGGGCCCAGTACTTC.

About this clone: Other DNA sequences in the same sample also yield this CDR3. The V gene is TRBV28, the J gene TRBJ2-7; a possible D gene is TRBD1 (6 bases). Trimming pared 4 bases from V and 4 bases from J, leaving 8 bases between. The V gene's germline CDR1 is MDHEN and CDR2 SYDVKM. There are 12 residues in the CDR3. In DNA form, the CDR3 reads TGTGCCAGCAGTTCCGGACAGTACGAGCAGTACTTC. It yields the protein CASSSGQYEQYF. Combining the CDR3 with reference TRBV28 and TRBJ2-7 gives the whole variable domain DVKVTQSSRYLVKRTGEKVFLECVQDMDHENMFWYRQDPGLGLRLIYFSYDVKMKEKGDIPEGYSVSREKKERFSLILESASTNQTSMYLCASSSGQYEQYFGPGTRLTVT.

The V call is TRBV19, the J call TRBJ2-3, with 10 nucleotides matching TRBD2. Germline values: CDR1 LNHDA, CDR2 SQIVND (reference sequence). With 1 base clipped from V and 4 bases from J, the junction kept 5 bases outside the gene matches. The CDR3 has 16 amino acids. This CDR3 is CASSIAASGSADTQYF. For the CDR3, the DNA is TGTGCCAGTAGTATAGCGGCTAGCGGGAGTGCAGATACGCAGTATTTT.

The gene calls are TRBV13 and TRBJ2-7, with 8 positions matching TRBD2. The CDR3 is made up of 17 amino acids. J gave up 3 bases and V 5 bases, and 15 bases lay outside the gene matches. In germline, CDR1 is PRHDT, CDR2 FYEKMQ (reference sequence). CDR3 in amino acids: CASSPRDWAGGIYEQYF. The CDR3 nucleotides read TGTGCCAGCAGCCCCCGGGATTGGGCGGGAGGCATCTACGAGCAGTACTTC.

This clone appeared a few times. The V call is TRBV6-6, the J call TRBJ2-2; D is perhaps TRBD1 (6 bases). CDR1 and CDR2 (germline): MNHNY, SVGAGI (reference sequence). Trimming stripped 6 bases from V and 2 bases from J, with 10 bases between. The CDR3 totals 14 residues. CDR3 nucleotides: TGTGCCAGCAGGCCACAGGGCAACACCGGGGAGCTGTTTTTT. This sequence encodes CASRPQGNTGELFF.